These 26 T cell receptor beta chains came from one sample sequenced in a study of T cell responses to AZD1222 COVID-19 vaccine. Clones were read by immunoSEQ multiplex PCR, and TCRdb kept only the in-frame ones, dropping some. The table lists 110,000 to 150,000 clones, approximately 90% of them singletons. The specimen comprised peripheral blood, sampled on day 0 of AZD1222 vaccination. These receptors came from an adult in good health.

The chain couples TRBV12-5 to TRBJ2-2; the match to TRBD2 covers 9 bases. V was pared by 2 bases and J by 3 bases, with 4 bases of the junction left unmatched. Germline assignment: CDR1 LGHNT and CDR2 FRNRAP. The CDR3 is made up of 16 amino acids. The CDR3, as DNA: TGTGCTAGTGGTTTGCCCCTAGCGGGACACACCGGGGAGCTGTTTTTT. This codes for CASGLPLAGHTGELFF.

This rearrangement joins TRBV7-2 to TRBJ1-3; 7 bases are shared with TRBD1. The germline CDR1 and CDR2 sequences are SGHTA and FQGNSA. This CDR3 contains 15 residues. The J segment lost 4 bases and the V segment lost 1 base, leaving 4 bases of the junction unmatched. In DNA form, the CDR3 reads TGTGCCAGCAGCTTAGAGGGACAGTCAGGAAACACCATATATTTT. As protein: CASSLEGQSGNTIYF.

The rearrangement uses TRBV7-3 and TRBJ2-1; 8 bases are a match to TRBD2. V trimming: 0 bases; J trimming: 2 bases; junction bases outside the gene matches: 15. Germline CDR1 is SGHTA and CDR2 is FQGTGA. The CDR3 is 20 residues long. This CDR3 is CASSLTFGGASGSTYNEQFF. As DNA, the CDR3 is TGTGCCAGCAGCTTAACGTTTGGGGGTGCGAGCGGGAGCACCTACAATGAGCAGTTCTTC. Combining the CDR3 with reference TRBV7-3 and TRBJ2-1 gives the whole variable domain GAGVSQTPSNKVTEKGKYVELRCDPISGHTALYWYRQSLGQGPEFLIYFQGTGAADDSGLPNDRFFAVRPEGSVSTLKIQRTERGDSAVYLCASSLTFGGASGSTYNEQFFGPGTRLTVL.

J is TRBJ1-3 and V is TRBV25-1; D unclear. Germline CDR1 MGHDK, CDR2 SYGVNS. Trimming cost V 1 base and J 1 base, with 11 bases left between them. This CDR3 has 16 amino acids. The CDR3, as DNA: TGTGCCAGCAGTGAATTTGTGGTGGGGTCTGGAAACACCATATATTTT. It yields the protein CASSEFVVGSGNTIYF.

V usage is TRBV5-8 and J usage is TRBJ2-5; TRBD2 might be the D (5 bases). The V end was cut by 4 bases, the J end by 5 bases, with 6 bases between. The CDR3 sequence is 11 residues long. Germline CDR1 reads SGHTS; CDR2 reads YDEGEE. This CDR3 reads CASSRRETQYF. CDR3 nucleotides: TGTGCCAGCAGCAGGAGGGAGACCCAGTACTTC.

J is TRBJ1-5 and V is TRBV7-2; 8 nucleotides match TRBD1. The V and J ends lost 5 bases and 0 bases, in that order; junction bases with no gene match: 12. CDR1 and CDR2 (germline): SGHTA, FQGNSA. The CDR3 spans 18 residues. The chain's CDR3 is CASSDPGQALYSNQPQHF. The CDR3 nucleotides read TGTGCCAGCAGCGACCCGGGACAGGCACTTTATAGCAATCAGCCCCAGCATTTT.

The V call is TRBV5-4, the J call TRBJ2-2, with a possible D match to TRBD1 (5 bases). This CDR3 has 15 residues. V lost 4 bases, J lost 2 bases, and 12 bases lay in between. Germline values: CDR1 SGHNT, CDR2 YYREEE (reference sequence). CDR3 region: CASSRLQGNTGELFF. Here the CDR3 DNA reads TGTGCCAGCAGCAGGCTGCAGGGAAACACCGGGGAGCTGTTTTTT.

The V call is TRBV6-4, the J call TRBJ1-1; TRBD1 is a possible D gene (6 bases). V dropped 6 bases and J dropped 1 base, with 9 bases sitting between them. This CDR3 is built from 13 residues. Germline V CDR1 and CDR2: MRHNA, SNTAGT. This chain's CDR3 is CASRATGNTEAFF. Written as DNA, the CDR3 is TGTGCCAGCAGAGCGACAGGGAACACTGAAGCTTTCTTT.

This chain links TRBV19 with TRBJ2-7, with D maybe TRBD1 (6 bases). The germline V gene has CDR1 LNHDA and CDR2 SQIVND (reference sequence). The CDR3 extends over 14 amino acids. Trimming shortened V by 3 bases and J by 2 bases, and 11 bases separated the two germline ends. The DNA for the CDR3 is TGTGCCAGTAGTATCACAGGGAATACCTACGAGCAGTACTTC. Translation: CASSITGNTYEQYF.

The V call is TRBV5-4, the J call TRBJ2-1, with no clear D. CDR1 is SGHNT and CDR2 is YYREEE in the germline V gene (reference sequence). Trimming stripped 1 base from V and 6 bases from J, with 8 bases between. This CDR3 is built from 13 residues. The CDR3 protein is CASSLQRPNEQFF. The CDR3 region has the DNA TGTGCCAGCAGCTTGCAGCGCCCCAATGAGCAGTTCTTC.

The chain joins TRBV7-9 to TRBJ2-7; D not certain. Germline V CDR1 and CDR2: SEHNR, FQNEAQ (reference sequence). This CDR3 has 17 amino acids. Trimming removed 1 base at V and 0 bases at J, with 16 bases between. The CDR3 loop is CASSLGHSKASSYEQYF. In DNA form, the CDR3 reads TGTGCCAGCAGCTTAGGCCACAGTAAGGCCAGCTCCTACGAGCAGTACTTC.

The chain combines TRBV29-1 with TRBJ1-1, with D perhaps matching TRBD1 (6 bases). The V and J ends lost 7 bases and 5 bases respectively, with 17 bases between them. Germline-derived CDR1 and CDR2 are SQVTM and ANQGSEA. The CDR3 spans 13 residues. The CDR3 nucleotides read TGCAGCGCACGGGAGGGGGATGGGACTGAAGCTTTCTTT. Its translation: CSAREGDGTEAFF.

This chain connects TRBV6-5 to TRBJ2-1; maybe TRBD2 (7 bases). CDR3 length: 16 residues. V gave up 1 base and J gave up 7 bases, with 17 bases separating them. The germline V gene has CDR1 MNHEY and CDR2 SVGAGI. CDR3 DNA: TGTGCCAGCAGTTACTGGGGGGGCTCCTTTCAAAATGAGCAGTTCTTC. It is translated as CASSYWGGSFQNEQFF.

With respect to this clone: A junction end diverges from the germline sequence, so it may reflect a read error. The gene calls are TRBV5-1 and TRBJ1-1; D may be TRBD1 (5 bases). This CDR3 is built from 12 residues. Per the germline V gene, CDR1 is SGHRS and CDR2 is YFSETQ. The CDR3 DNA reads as TGCGCCAGCAGCTTAGGAGGAACAGGCAGTTCCTTT. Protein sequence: CASSLGGTGSSF.

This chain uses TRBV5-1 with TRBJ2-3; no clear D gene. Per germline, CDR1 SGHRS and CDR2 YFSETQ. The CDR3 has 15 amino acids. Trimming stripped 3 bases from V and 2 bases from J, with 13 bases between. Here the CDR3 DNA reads TGCGCCAGCAGCTGGGTTGCAGGATCCACAGATACGCAGTATTTT. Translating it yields CASSWVAGSTDTQYF. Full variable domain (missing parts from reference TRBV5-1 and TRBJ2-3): KAGVTQTPRYLIKTRGQQVTLSCSPISGHRSVSWYQQTPGQGLQFLFEYFSETQRNKGNFPGRFSGRQFSNSRSEMNVSTLELGDSALYLCASSWVAGSTDTQYFGPGTRLTVL.

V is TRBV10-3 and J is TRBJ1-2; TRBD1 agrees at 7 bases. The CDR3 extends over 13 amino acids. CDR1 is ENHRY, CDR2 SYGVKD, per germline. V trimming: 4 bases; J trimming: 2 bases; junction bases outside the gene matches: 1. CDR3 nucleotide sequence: TGTGCCATCAGTGCGGACAGGAACTATGGCTACACCTTC. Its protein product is CAISADRNYGYTF.

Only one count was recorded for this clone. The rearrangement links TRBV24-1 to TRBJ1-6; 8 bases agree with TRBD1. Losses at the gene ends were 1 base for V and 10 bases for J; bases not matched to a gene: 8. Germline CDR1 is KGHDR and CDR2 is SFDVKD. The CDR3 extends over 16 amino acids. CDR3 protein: CATSDFTGGDVSPLHF. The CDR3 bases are TGTGCCACCAGTGATTTTACAGGGGGGGATGTATCACCCCTCCACTTT.

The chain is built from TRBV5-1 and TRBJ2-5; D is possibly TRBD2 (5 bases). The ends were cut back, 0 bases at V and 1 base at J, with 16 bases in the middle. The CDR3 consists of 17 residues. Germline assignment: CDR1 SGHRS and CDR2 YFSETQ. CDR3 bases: TGCGCCAGCAGCTTGGGGTCCACTCTAGCATCCCAAGAGACCCAGTACTTC. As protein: CASSLGSTLASQETQYF. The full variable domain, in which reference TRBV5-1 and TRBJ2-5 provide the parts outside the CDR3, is KAGVTQTPRYLIKTRGQQVTLSCSPISGHRSVSWYQQTPGQGLQFLFEYFSETQRNKGNFPGRFSGRQFSNSRSEMNVSTLELGDSALYLCASSLGSTLASQETQYFGPGTRLLVL.

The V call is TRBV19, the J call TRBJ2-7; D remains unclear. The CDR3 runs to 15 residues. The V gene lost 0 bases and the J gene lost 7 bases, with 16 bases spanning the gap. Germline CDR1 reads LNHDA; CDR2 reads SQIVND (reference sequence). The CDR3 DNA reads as TGTGCCAGTAGTATAGATCGGGCTGCCTCATCTGAGCAGTACTTC. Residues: CASSIDRAASSEQYF. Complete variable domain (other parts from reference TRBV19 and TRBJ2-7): DGGITQSPKYLFRKEGQNVTLSCEQNLNHDAMYWYRQDPGQGLRLIYYSQIVNDFQKGDIAEGYSVSREKKESFPLTVTSAQKNPTAFYLCASSIDRAASSEQYFGPGTRLTVT.

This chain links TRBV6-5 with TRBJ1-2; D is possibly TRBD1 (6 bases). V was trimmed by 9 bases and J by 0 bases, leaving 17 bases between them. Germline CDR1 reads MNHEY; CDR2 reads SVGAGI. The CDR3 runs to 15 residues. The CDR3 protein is CASKQGKSSNYGYTF. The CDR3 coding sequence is TGTGCCAGTAAGCAGGGGAAAAGTTCTAACTATGGCTACACCTTC.

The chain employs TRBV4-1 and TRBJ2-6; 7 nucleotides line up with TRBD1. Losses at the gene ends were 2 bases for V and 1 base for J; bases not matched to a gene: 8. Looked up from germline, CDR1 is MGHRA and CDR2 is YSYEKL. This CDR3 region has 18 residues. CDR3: CASSQTGTDLSGANVLTF. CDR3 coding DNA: TGCGCCAGCAGCCAAACCGGGACAGACCTGTCTGGGGCCAACGTCCTGACTTTC.

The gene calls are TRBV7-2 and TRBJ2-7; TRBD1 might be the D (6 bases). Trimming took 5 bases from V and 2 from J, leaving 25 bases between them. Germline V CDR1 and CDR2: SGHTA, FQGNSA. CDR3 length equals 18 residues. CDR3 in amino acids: CASSRPLGRDTKPYEQYF. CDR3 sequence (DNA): TGTGCCAGCAGCCGCCCCCTCGGACGGGACACCAAACCCTACGAGCAGTACTTC. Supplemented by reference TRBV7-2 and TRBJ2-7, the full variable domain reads GAGVSQSPSNKVTEKGKDVELRCDPISGHTALYWYRQSLGQGLEFLIYFQGNSAPDKSGLPSDRFSAERTGGSVSTLTIQRTQQEDSAVYLCASSRPLGRDTKPYEQYFGPGTRLTVT.

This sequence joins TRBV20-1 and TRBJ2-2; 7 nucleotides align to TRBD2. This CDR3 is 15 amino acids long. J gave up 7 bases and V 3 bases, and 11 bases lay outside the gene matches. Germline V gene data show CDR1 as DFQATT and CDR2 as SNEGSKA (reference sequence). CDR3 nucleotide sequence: TGCAGTGCTAGTACCACACGGGGGGTTAGCGGGGAGCTGTTTTTT. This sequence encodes CSASTTRGVSGELFF.

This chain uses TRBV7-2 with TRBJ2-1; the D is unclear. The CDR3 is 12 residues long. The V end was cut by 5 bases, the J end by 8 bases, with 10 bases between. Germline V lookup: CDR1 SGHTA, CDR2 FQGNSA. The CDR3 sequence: CASSARVDEQFF. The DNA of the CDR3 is TGTGCCAGCAGCGCCCGGGTCGATGAGCAGTTCTTC. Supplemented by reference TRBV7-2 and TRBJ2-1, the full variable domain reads GAGVSQSPSNKVTEKGKDVELRCDPISGHTALYWYRQSLGQGLEFLIYFQGNSAPDKSGLPSDRFSAERTGGSVSTLTIQRTQQEDSAVYLCASSARVDEQFFGPGTRLTVL.

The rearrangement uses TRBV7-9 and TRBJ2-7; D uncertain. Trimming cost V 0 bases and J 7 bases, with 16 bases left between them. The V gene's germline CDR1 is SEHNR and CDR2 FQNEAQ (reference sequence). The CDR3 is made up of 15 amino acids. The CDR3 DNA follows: TGTGCCAGCAGCTTAGCGACCCCCGGCCCTCGGGAGCAGTACTTC. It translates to CASSLATPGPREQYF.

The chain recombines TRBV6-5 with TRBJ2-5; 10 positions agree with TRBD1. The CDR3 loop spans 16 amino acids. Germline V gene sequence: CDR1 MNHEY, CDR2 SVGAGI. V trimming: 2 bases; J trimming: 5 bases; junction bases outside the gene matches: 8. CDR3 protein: CASSYARQGARETQYF. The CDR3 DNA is TGTGCCAGCAGTTACGCCAGACAGGGGGCGAGGGAGACCCAGTACTTC.